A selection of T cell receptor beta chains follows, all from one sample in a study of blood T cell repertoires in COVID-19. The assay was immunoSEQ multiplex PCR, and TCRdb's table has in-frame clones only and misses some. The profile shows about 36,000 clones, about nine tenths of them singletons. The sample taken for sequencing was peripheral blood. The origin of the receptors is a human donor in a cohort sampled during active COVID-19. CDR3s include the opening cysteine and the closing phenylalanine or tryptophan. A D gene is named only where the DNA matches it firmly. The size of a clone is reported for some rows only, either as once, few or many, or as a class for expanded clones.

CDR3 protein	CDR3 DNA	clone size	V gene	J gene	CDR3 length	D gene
CSVAEARGENTEAFF	TGCAGCGTCGCCGAGGCCAGGGGGGAGAACACTGAAGCTTTCTTT	-	TRBV29-1	TRBJ1-1	15	TRBD1
CASSFGGGGQETQYF	TGCGCCAGCAGCTTTGGGGGAGGGGGCCAAGAGACCCAGTACTTC	-	TRBV5-1	TRBJ2-5	15	-
CSVAQGLTSYEQYF	TGCAGCGTCGCACAGGGGCTTACCTCCTACGAGCAGTACTTC	-	TRBV29-1	TRBJ2-7	14	TRBD1
CASAYRVEGYTF	TGTGCCAGCGCATACAGGGTCGAAGGCTACACCTTC	-	TRBV6-5	TRBJ1-2	12	-
CASSLTVRGQETQYF	TGTGCCAGCAGCTTAACCGTTCGGGGACAAGAGACCCAGTACTTC	few	TRBV5-6	TRBJ2-5	15	-
CASSSGTGVTGELFF	TGTGCCAGCAGCTCCGGGACAGGGGTCACCGGGGAGCTGTTTTTT	-	TRBV11-2	TRBJ2-2	15	TRBD1
CASSLFSGQGFSPLHF	TGTGCCAGCAGTTTATTCTCGGGACAGGGTTTCTCACCCCTCCACTTT	-	TRBV27	TRBJ1-6	16	TRBD1
CASSPRGGGAVDEQFF	TGCGCCAGCAGCCCTCGTGGAGGGGGCGCAGTCGATGAGCAGTTCTTC	once	TRBV5-1	TRBJ2-1	16	-
CASRRQVYGANVLTF	TGTGCCAGTAGGAGACAGGTCTACGGGGCCAACGTCCTGACTTTC	-	TRBV19	TRBJ2-6	15	-
CASRRDISNYGYTF	TGTGCCAGCAGGAGGGACATCTCTAACTATGGCTACACCTTC	-	TRBV2	TRBJ1-2	14	-
CASSVAFEGRNSPLHF	TGTGCCAGCAGCGTAGCTTTTGAGGGGAGGAATTCACCCCTCCACTTT	once	TRBV9	TRBJ1-6	16	-
CASSLDRVRGDGYTF	TGTGCCAGCAGCTTAGACCGGGTCAGGGGGGATGGCTACACCTTC	-	TRBV7-9	TRBJ1-2	15	TRBD1
CASSYGQQETQYF	TGTGCCAGCAGTTACGGCCAGCAAGAGACCCAGTACTTC	-	TRBV6-2/TRBV6-3	TRBJ2-5	13	-
CASSYRGRVDTQYF	TGTGCCAGCAGCTACAGGGGGCGAGTAGATACGCAGTATTTT	-	TRBV3-1/TRBV3-2	TRBJ2-3	14	TRBD1
CASSLEGGNQPQHF	TGCGCCAGCAGCTTGGAAGGGGGCAATCAGCCCCAGCATTTT	-	TRBV5-1	TRBJ1-5	14	-
CASSPRGRPYNEQFF	TGTGCCAGCAGCCCCAGGGGGCGCCCCTACAATGAGCAGTTCTTC	once	TRBV7-8	TRBJ2-1	15	TRBD1
CASSISFLSNQPQHF	TGTGCCAGTAGTATTTCGTTCCTTAGCAATCAGCCCCAGCATTTT	-	TRBV19	TRBJ1-5	15	-
CASRVPGLAGGHTGELFF	TGTGCCAGCAGAGTCCCGGGACTAGCGGGAGGGCACACCGGGGAGCTGTTTTTT	-	TRBV28	TRBJ2-2	18	TRBD2
CAGTRLAGSYEQYF	TGTGCCGGGACGAGGCTAGCGGGCTCCTACGAGCAGTACTTC	-	TRBV30	TRBJ2-7	14	TRBD2
CASSLRSGPYNEQFF	TGTGCCAGCAGCTTAAGATCAGGGCCCTACAATGAGCAGTTCTTC	-	TRBV7-7	TRBJ2-1	15	-
CASSEFRTGKTDTQYF	TGTGCCAGCAGTGAGTTCCGGACAGGGAAAACAGATACGCAGTATTTT	-	TRBV2	TRBJ2-3	16	TRBD1
CASSVGGGDYRPLHF	TGTGCCAGCAGCGTAGGAGGGGGAGATTATAGGCCCCTCCACTTT	-	TRBV9	TRBJ1-6	15	-
CATSREQGVQETQYF	TGTGCCACCAGCAGGGAACAGGGGGTCCAAGAGACCCAGTACTTC	-	TRBV15	TRBJ2-5	15	TRBD1
CASKAGTAQAFF	TGTGCCAGCAAAGCCGGGACAGCACAGGCTTTCTTT	-	TRBV6-5	TRBJ1-1	12	TRBD1
CASSPGLSNEQFF	TGTGCCAGCTCCCCCGGACTGAGCAATGAGCAGTTCTTC	-	TRBV18	TRBJ2-1	13	-
CASSLRQGPTDTQYF	TGTGCCAGCAGTCTCCGACAGGGACCCACAGATACGCAGTATTTT	-	TRBV2	TRBJ2-3	15	TRBD1
CSVEDGTAAGYTF	TGCAGCGTTGAAGACGGGACAGCGGCTGGCTACACCTTC	-	TRBV29-1	TRBJ1-2	13	TRBD1
CASSPGPSGNYEQYF	TGTGCCAGCTCACCAGGGCCTAGCGGGAACTACGAGCAGTACTTC	-	TRBV18	TRBJ2-7	15	TRBD2
CATSDPPGGMETQYF	TGTGCCACCAGTGACCCCCCGGGGGGGATGGAGACCCAGTACTTC	-	TRBV24-1	TRBJ2-5	15	TRBD2